Presented here are 7 T cell receptor beta chains from one specimen sequenced in a study of blood T cells in healthy people across ages. Together with a sample-barcoded 5' primer, a J-beta primer mix was included in a second PCR lasting about 7 to 11 cycles. TCRdb independently ran MiXCR on the 5' RACE reads; one entry per CDR3 protein. The sample holds approximately 770,000 distinct CDR3 sequences; roughly 60% are singletons and the top ten take roughly 20%. Input material: blood. These receptors were taken from a man in his thirties or forties in good health.

This chain connects TRBV6-1 to TRBJ2-5, with D tentatively TRBD1 (6 bases). The CDR3 is 15 residues long. Germline CDR1 reads MNHNS; CDR2 reads SASEGT. V was clipped by 10 bases and J by 2 bases, with 20 bases between them. The CDR3 sequence: CATFPGRGRQETQYF. As DNA, the CDR3 is TGTGCCACCTTCCCCGGCAGGGGTAGACAAGAGACCCAGTACTTC.

V gene TRBV7-2 combines with J gene TRBJ2-3, with D possibly TRBD2 on 7 matching bases. With 5 bases removed from V and 2 bases from J, the gap between germline ends came to 14 bases. The CDR3 has 15 residues. Germline loops: CDR1 SGHTA, CDR2 FQGNSA. The CDR3 sequence: CASSGGGPHTDTQYF. The CDR3 nucleotides are TGTGCCAGCAGCGGGGGGGGGCCTCACACAGATACGCAGTATTTT.

V usage is TRBV20-1 and J usage is TRBJ2-5; D perhaps matches TRBD1 (6 bases). The CDR3 totals 12 residues. Germline V CDR1 and CDR2: DFQATT, SNEGSKA (reference sequence). V lost 5 bases and J lost 5, with 12 bases in between. CDR3 coding DNA: TGCAGTGCTGCAGGGGCTTCTGAGACCCAGTACTTC. This translates into CSAAGASETQYF.

This clonotype showed up just a few times. This chain links TRBV29-1 with TRBJ2-5; D gene uncertain. The V gene's germline CDR1 is SQVTM and CDR2 ANQGSEA. The length of the CDR3 is 15 residues. V lost 3 bases and J 2 bases, leaving 16 bases between the germline ends. The CDR3 DNA reads as TGCAGCGTTGAGAGTCAGACAAGCGTACAAGAGACCCAGTACTTC. It yields the protein CSVESQTSVQETQYF.

This chain joins TRBV7-2 and TRBJ2-5; D call uncertain. Trimming cost V 4 bases and J 5 bases, with 14 bases left between them. This CDR3 spans 14 amino acids. From germline, CDR1 is SGHTA and CDR2 FQGNSA. Written as DNA, the CDR3 is TGTGCCAGCAGCTCCCTCCCGGTAACGGAGACCCAGTACTTC. Translated, it gives CASSSLPVTETQYF.

The rearrangement links TRBV7-8 to TRBJ2-1; D unresolved. V lost 2 bases and J lost 1, with 6 bases in between. CDR3 length: 14 amino acids. Germline CDR1 SGHVS, CDR2 FQNEAQ. In DNA form, the CDR3 reads TGTGCCAGCAGCTTATGTTGGTCCTACAATGAGCAGTTCTTC. It specifies CASSLCWSYNEQFF.

In its sample, this clonotype was seen a few times. The chain employs TRBV5-1 and TRBJ2-5, with D unclear. This CDR3 comprises 11 residues. Per germline, CDR1 SGHRS and CDR2 YFSETQ. V lost 6 bases and J lost 1, with 4 bases in between. The CDR3 region is CASNGQETQYF. The CDR3 DNA reads as TGCGCCAGCAATGGCCAAGAGACCCAGTACTTC.